The 23 T cell receptor beta chains reported below all come from one sample, sequenced in a study of T cell responses to AZD1222 COVID-19 vaccine. Measured with immunoSEQ multiplex PCR; TCRdb has only the in-frame clones, and not every one. The data show roughly 170,000 clones, around 88% seen once. The source was peripheral blood, collected on day 0 of AZD1222 vaccination. Receptors originate from an adult in good health.

V usage is TRBV11-2 and J usage is TRBJ2-3, with D uncertain. The CDR3 extends over 13 amino acids. V lost 5 bases and J lost 5, with 11 bases in between. Germline CDR1 is SGHAT and CDR2 is FQNNGV. CDR3 sequence (DNA): TGTGCCAGCAGCCCGACCCCTTTAGATACGCAGTATTTT. It translates to CASSPTPLDTQYF.

This chain links TRBV29-1 with TRBJ1-2; 11 bases fit TRBD1. Germline CDR1 and CDR2: SQVTM and ANQGSEA. The CDR3 has 14 amino acids. V lost 5 bases to trimming and J lost 3 bases; unmatched junction nucleotides: 5. The CDR3 spells CSVPGTGGDYGYTF. The CDR3, as DNA: TGCAGCGTTCCCGGGACAGGGGGGGACTATGGCTACACCTTC.

The chain is built from TRBV15 and TRBJ2-7; D remains unclear. Between the trimmed V and J ends, which lost 0 bases and 1 base, there was a span of 10 bases. The CDR3 extends over 15 amino acids. CDR1 and CDR2 from the germline V gene are LNHNV and YYDKDF (reference sequence). CDR3 loop: CATSREVTGSYEQYF. In DNA form, the CDR3 reads TGTGCCACCAGCAGAGAGGTGACTGGGTCCTACGAGCAGTACTTC.

The genes are TRBV5-4 and TRBJ1-1; D perhaps matches TRBD1 (5 bases). V lost 10 bases and J 4 bases, leaving 14 bases between the germline ends. The CDR3 contains 12 residues. Germline V gene data show CDR1 as SGHNT and CDR2 as YYREEE (reference sequence). The chain's CDR3 is CALGGEGTEAFF. The DNA of the CDR3 is TGTGCCCTCGGGGGGGAAGGCACTGAAGCTTTCTTT.

This chain uses TRBV9 with TRBJ2-1, with TRBD1 matching over 7 bases. The CDR3 runs to 15 residues. Germline CDR1 is SGDLS and CDR2 is YYNGEE. V was clipped by 3 bases and J by 3 bases; unmatched bases: 6. The CDR3 nucleotides read TGTGCCAGCAGCGGAGGGGGACAGCTCTACAATGAGCAGTTCTTC. It is translated as CASSGGGQLYNEQFF.

The chain links TRBV29-1 to TRBJ1-4; maybe TRBD1 (6 bases). From germline, CDR1 is SQVTM and CDR2 ANQGSEA. V was pared by 4 bases and J by 5 bases, with 11 bases between. This CDR3 contains 13 residues. CDR3 coding DNA: TGCAGCGTTGCACCCGGGACAAATGAAAAACTGTTTTTT. Amino acid sequence: CSVAPGTNEKLFF.

The chain couples TRBV4-3 to TRBJ1-6; maybe TRBD1 (6 bases). Germline V CDR1 and CDR2: LGHNA, YSLEER. Trimming took 3 bases from V and 9 from J, leaving 27 bases between them. The CDR3 is 19 residues long. The CDR3 loop is CASSQQPTSGGEIGSPLHF. CDR3 in DNA: TGCGCCAGCAGCCAGCAACCGACCTCCGGGGGCGAAATTGGTTCACCCCTCCACTTT.

This clone was picked up a small number of times. This chain joins TRBV7-8 and TRBJ1-3; TRBD1 matches 8 bases. CDR1 SGHVS and CDR2 FQNEAQ come from the germline V gene. The CDR3 runs to 16 residues. Trimming at V came to 0 bases and at J to 0 bases, leaving 1 base not matched to a gene. The CDR3 loop reads CASSLAGTGSGNTIYF. In nucleotides, the CDR3 is TGTGCCAGCAGCTTAGCCGGGACAGGCTCTGGAAACACCATATATTTT.

The chain recombines TRBV12-5 with TRBJ2-7; D may be TRBD2 (6 bases). Between the trimmed V and J ends, which lost 0 bases and 2 bases, there was a span of 17 bases. From germline, CDR1 is LGHNT and CDR2 FRNRAP. The CDR3 has 17 amino acids. CDR3 amino acids: CASGLVPRPGVPYEQYF. The CDR3 nucleotides read TGTGCTAGTGGTTTGGTTCCTCGCCCGGGAGTCCCCTACGAGCAGTACTTC. Supplemented by reference TRBV12-5 and TRBJ2-7, the full variable domain reads DARVTQTPRHKVTEMGQEVTMRCQPILGHNTVFWYRQTMMQGLELLAYFRNRAPLDDSGMPKDRFSAEMPDATLATLKIQPSEPRDSAVYFCASGLVPRPGVPYEQYFGPGTRLTVT.

The V gene is TRBV29-1, the J gene TRBJ2-5, with D possibly TRBD2 on 7 matching bases. Trimming pared 4 bases from V and 5 bases from J, leaving 11 bases between. CDR1 and CDR2 (germline): SQVTM, ANQGSEA. The CDR3 totals 12 residues. In DNA form, the CDR3 reads TGCAGCGTTGTGGGGGGGCGGGAGACCCAGTACTTC. Amino acid sequence: CSVVGGRETQYF.

The chain has TRBV3-1 (or the pseudogene TRBV3-2) and TRBJ2-7, with 9 nucleotides matching TRBD1. The J segment lost 5 bases and the V segment lost 7 bases, leaving 9 bases of the junction unmatched. The germline gives CDR1 LGHDT, CDR2 YNNKEL (reference sequence). This CDR3 is built from 14 residues. CDR3 residues: CASNKQGAQDEQYF. CDR3 DNA: TGTGCCAGCAACAAACAGGGGGCGCAAGACGAGCAGTACTTC.

The chain couples TRBV6-1 to TRBJ1-3, with no clear D. There are 15 residues in the CDR3. V was trimmed by 3 bases and J by 0 bases, leaving 9 bases between them. Germline V lookup: CDR1 MNHNS, CDR2 SASEGT. This CDR3 is CASSEGSSSGNTIYF. CDR3 nucleotides: TGTGCCAGCAGTGAGGGCAGCTCCTCTGGAAACACCATATATTTT.

The gene calls are TRBV5-6 and TRBJ1-3, with no clear D. Trimming pared 2 bases from V and 3 bases from J, leaving 9 bases between. CDR1 SGHDT and CDR2 YYEEEE come from the germline V gene. The CDR3 runs 14 residues. CDR3 nucleotide sequence: TGTGCCAGCAGCTTACTGACCGGTGGAAACACCATATATTTT. Translation: CASSLLTGGNTIYF.

V is TRBV30 and J is TRBJ2-7; 8 positions agree with TRBD1. The V and J ends lost 2 bases and 4 bases, in that order; junction bases with no gene match: 4. The CDR3 sequence is 13 residues long. Germline loops: CDR1 GTSNPN, CDR2 SVGIG (reference sequence). Written as DNA, the CDR3 is TGTGCCTGGAGTCCGGGACAGGATTACGAGCAGTACTTC. Translation: CAWSPGQDYEQYF. Full variable domain (outside the CDR3, taken from reference TRBV30 and TRBJ2-7): SQTIHQWPATLVQPVGSPLSLECTVEGTSNPNLYWYRQAAGRGLQLLFYSVGIGQISSEVPQNLSASRPQDRQFILSSKKLLLSDSGFYLCAWSPGQDYEQYFGPGTRLTVT.

CDR3 DNA sequence: TGTGCCAGTAGCCCTACGGGCTACAATGAGCAGTTCTTC. Protein: CASSPTGYNEQFF. The genes are TRBV19 and TRBJ2-1; D is uncertain. Trimming took off 6 bases at V and 3 bases at J, with 9 bases between the two ends. Germline values: CDR1 LNHDA, CDR2 SQIVND (reference sequence). The CDR3 length is 13 residues.

V usage is TRBV10-1 and J usage is TRBJ2-7, with TRBD2 identical over 14 bases. The CDR3 is made up of 16 amino acids. V trimming: 9 bases; J trimming: 1 base; junction bases outside the gene matches: 8. CDR1 and CDR2 (germline): WNHNN, SYGVQD (reference sequence). The CDR3 sequence: CASRLAGGPGSYEQYF. CDR3 DNA sequence: TGCGCCAGTCGACTAGCGGGAGGGCCAGGATCCTACGAGCAGTACTTC.

The gene calls are TRBV30 and TRBJ1-2; D unresolved. Per the germline V gene, CDR1 is GTSNPN and CDR2 is SVGIG (reference sequence). The CDR3 is made up of 13 amino acids. Trimming stripped 2 bases from V and 6 bases from J, with 13 bases between. CDR3 sequence reads: CAWSPTSLDGYTF. CDR3 DNA: TGTGCCTGGAGTCCAACGTCTCTCGATGGCTACACCTTC.

This rearrangement joins TRBV11-2 to TRBJ1-2; the D is unclear. Germline CDR1 is SGHAT and CDR2 is FQNNGV. The ends were cut back, 5 bases at V and 8 bases at J, with 15 bases in the middle. The CDR3 has 13 residues. The CDR3: CASSTYSRRGYTF. CDR3 sequence (DNA): TGTGCCAGCAGCACTTATAGCAGGAGGGGCTACACCTTC.

The chain carries TRBV28 and TRBJ1-2; possibly TRBD1 for D (5 bases). V lost 2 bases and J lost 6, with 13 bases in between. This CDR3 has 14 amino acids. Germline V lookup: CDR1 MDHEN, CDR2 SYDVKM. This CDR3 is CASSLGDGRHGYTF. CDR3 DNA sequence: TGTGCCAGCAGTTTAGGGGACGGAAGGCATGGCTACACCTTC.

V gene TRBV3-1 (or the pseudogene TRBV3-2) combines with J gene TRBJ2-7; 13 nucleotides agree with TRBD2. CDR1 LGHDT and CDR2 YNNKEL come from the germline V gene (reference sequence). The CDR3 consists of 15 residues. J lost 3 bases, V lost 6 bases, and 5 bases had no gene match. The CDR3 DNA is TGTGCCAGCAGTAACGGACTAGCGGGGGTCTACGAGCAGTACTTC. Its translation is CASSNGLAGVYEQYF.

The genes are TRBV5-5 and TRBJ1-1, with D perhaps matching TRBD1 (6 bases). Trimming took off 1 base at V and 2 bases at J, with 12 bases between the two ends. Germline lookup yields CDR1 SGHKS and CDR2 YYEKEE (reference sequence). This CDR3 contains 15 residues. CDR3 DNA: TGTGCCAGCAGCTTGATAGACAGGACCAACACTGAAGCTTTCTTT. As protein: CASSLIDRTNTEAFF. The whole variable domain, remainder taken from reference TRBV5-5 and TRBJ1-1, is DAGVTQSPTHLIKTRGQQVTLRCSPISGHKSVSWYQQVLGQGPQFIFQYYEKEERGRGNFPDRFSARQFPNYSSELNVNALLLGDSALYLCASSLIDRTNTEAFFGQGTRLTVV.

The genes are TRBV6-5 and TRBJ2-2, with D unclear. Trimming left V 8 bases short and J 0 bases short, with 7 bases between. This CDR3 has 13 amino acids. CDR1 MNHEY and CDR2 SVGAGI come from the germline V gene. Written as DNA, the CDR3 is TGTGCCAGCCAGGTTTCGAACACCGGGGAGCTGTTTTTT. Protein product: CASQVSNTGELFF.

Concerning this clone itself: The sample has other DNA sequences that encode this CDR3 too. The rearrangement uses TRBV3-1 (or the pseudogene TRBV3-2) and TRBJ2-5; D is uncertain. The length of the CDR3 is 12 residues. Trimming left V 1 base short and J 4 bases short, with 4 bases between. CDR1 and CDR2 from the germline V gene are LGHDT and YNNKEL (reference sequence). In nucleotides, the CDR3 is TGTGCCAGCAGCCAAGTGGGAGAGACCCAGTACTTC. This codes for CASSQVGETQYF.